The 30 T cell receptor beta chains below all came from one sample that was sequenced in a study of T cells in localized non-small cell lung cancer. The assay was immunoSEQ multiplex PCR, and TCRdb's table has in-frame clones only and misses some. The sample consists of 26,000 or so clones, approximately 86% of them appearing once. Sequences were derived from peripheral blood, sampled before any cancer treatment. The receptors shown here come from a female donor of 60 years or more with stage I lung adenocarcinoma.

V gene TRBV25-1 combines with J gene TRBJ1-4, with D unresolved. Germline V gene sequence: CDR1 MGHDK, CDR2 SYGVNS. This CDR3 is built from 13 residues. Trimming took 2 bases from V and 4 from J, leaving 5 bases between them. The CDR3 loop reads CASSEGSNEKLFF. The DNA of the CDR3 is TGTGCCAGCAGTGAAGGCAGTAATGAAAAACTGTTTTTT.

Concerning this clone: Other DNA sequences from this sample encode an identical CDR3 as well. The chain couples TRBV4-2 to TRBJ1-1; D ambiguous. V lost 1 base and J 10 bases, leaving 10 bases between the germline ends. CDR1 LGHNA and CDR2 YNFKEQ come from the germline V gene. The CDR3 runs 12 residues. The CDR3 sequence is CASSQANSRAFF. DNA of the CDR3: TGTGCCAGCAGCCAAGCCAATTCGCGAGCTTTCTTT.

The V call is TRBV5-4, the J call TRBJ1-6; D call uncertain. The germline V gene has CDR1 SGHNT and CDR2 YYREEE (reference sequence). V lost 0 bases, J lost 0 bases, and 7 bases lay in between. This CDR3 is 16 amino acids long. CDR3 residues: CASSLGGSSYNSPLHF. In DNA form, the CDR3 reads TGTGCCAGCAGCTTGGGGGGAAGCTCCTATAATTCACCCCTCCACTTT.

The rearrangement uses TRBV6-6 and TRBJ2-1; TRBD2 matches 15 bases. The CDR3 contains 16 residues. Per germline, CDR1 MNHNY and CDR2 SVGAGI (reference sequence). After removal of 5 bases from V and 8 bases from J, the junction contained 7 bases not matched to a gene. The CDR3 loop reads CASSLGLAGGTDEQFF. The CDR3 coding sequence is TGTGCCAGCAGTCTTGGACTAGCGGGAGGGACGGATGAGCAGTTCTTC.

The genes are TRBV19 and TRBJ2-7; possibly TRBD1 for D (6 bases). The length of the CDR3 is 16 residues. Germline V gene lookup returns CDR1 LNHDA and CDR2 SQIVND (reference sequence). V was cut by 0 bases and J by 5 bases, with 17 bases left in between. The CDR3 coding sequence is TGTGCCAGTAGTATAGATCTATCGACAGGCGGCAACGAGCAGTACTTC. The encoded protein is CASSIDLSTGGNEQYF.

The chain couples TRBV27 to TRBJ2-2; 10 positions agree with TRBD1. CDR1 and CDR2 (germline): MNHEY, SMNVEV (reference sequence). The CDR3 sequence is 14 residues long. With V trimmed by 4 bases and J by 6 bases, 2 bases remained unmatched. CDR3 in DNA: TGTGCCAGCAGTTGGACAGGGGGTCCCGGGGAGCTGTTTTTT. Translating gives CASSWTGGPGELFF.

This chain joins TRBV5-4 and TRBJ1-2, with 8 bases fitting TRBD1. Germline V lookup: CDR1 SGHNT, CDR2 YYREEE (reference sequence). CDR3 size: 15 residues. V shed 1 base and J 2 bases; nucleotides not matched to a gene: 4. CDR3 DNA: TGTGCCAGCAGCTTGAGGGACAGGCTCAACTATGGCTACACCTTC. This gives the protein CASSLRDRLNYGYTF. Looking up the rest from reference TRBV5-4 and TRBJ1-2 gives the full variable domain: ETGVTQSPTHLIKTRGQQVTLRCSSQSGHNTVSWYQQALGQGPQFIFQYYREEENGRGNFPPRFSGLQFPNYSSELNVNALELDDSALYLCASSLRDRLNYGYTFGSGTRLTVV.

The V gene is TRBV5-1, the J gene TRBJ2-3; 12 bases match TRBD2. CDR3 length: 19 residues. V trimming: 1 base; J trimming: 0 bases; junction bases outside the gene matches: 9. Germline lookup yields CDR1 SGHRS and CDR2 YFSETQ. The CDR3 DNA sequence: TGCGCCAGCAGCTTGACACTAGCGGGGGGCCCCTCTAGCACAGATACGCAGTATTTT. Its protein product is CASSLTLAGGPSSTDTQYF.

This clone came up once. The V gene is TRBV27, the J gene TRBJ2-1; D ambiguous. The germline V gene encodes CDR1 MNHEY and CDR2 SMNVEV (reference sequence). The CDR3 covers 15 residues. V dropped 2 bases and J dropped 0 bases, with 8 bases sitting between them. CDR3 DNA sequence: TGTGCCAGCAGTTTAAGTCCGGACTCCTACAATGAGCAGTTCTTC. This sequence encodes CASSLSPDSYNEQFF.

CDR3: CAISEWDTRSTGELFF. The DNA of the CDR3 is TGTGCCATCAGTGAGTGGGACACCCGGTCCACCGGGGAGCTGTTTTTT. The gene calls are TRBV10-3 and TRBJ2-2, with D perhaps matching TRBD1 (6 bases). The CDR3 is made up of 16 amino acids. With 1 base removed from V and 4 bases from J, the gap between germline ends came to 13 bases. Germline V gene lookup returns CDR1 ENHRY and CDR2 SYGVKD.

To note about this clone: Distinct nucleotide sequences in the sample also encode this CDR3. The chain uses TRBV5-1 and TRBJ1-1; 10 bases match TRBD1. Trimming took 5 bases from V and 5 from J; bases not matched to a gene: 6. The CDR3 is made up of 14 amino acids. Germline loops: CDR1 SGHRS, CDR2 YFSETQ. CDR3 nucleotides: TGCGCCAGCAGACAGACAGGGGGCAGGACTGAAGCTTTCTTT. Translating gives CASRQTGGRTEAFF. Supplemented by reference TRBV5-1 and TRBJ1-1, the full variable domain reads KAGVTQTPRYLIKTRGQQVTLSCSPISGHRSVSWYQQTPGQGLQFLFEYFSETQRNKGNFPGRFSGRQFSNSRSEMNVSTLELGDSALYLCASRQTGGRTEAFFGQGTRLTVV.

This clone was seen only once. This chain links TRBV5-1 with TRBJ2-2; 8 bases agree with TRBD1. Germline CDR1 SGHRS, CDR2 YFSETQ. The CDR3 is made up of 14 amino acids. V was clipped by 5 bases and J by 7 bases; unmatched bases: 7. The CDR3 sequence: CASRWTGFDGELFF. The CDR3 DNA reads TGCGCCAGCAGATGGACAGGGTTCGACGGGGAGCTGTTTTTT. The variable domain in full, with the rest retrieved from reference TRBV5-1 and TRBJ2-2, is KAGVTQTPRYLIKTRGQQVTLSCSPISGHRSVSWYQQTPGQGLQFLFEYFSETQRNKGNFPGRFSGRQFSNSRSEMNVSTLELGDSALYLCASRWTGFDGELFFGEGSRLTVL.

V gene TRBV6-1 combines with J gene TRBJ1-2; maybe TRBD1 (5 bases). CDR3 length: 14 residues. Germline CDR1 reads MNHNS; CDR2 reads SASEGT. V lost 0 bases and J lost 8, with 13 bases in between. CDR3 in amino acids: CASSEAGRQDGYTF. Here the CDR3 DNA reads TGTGCCAGCAGTGAAGCGGGGCGGCAGGACGGCTACACCTTC.

This clone was counted a single time. The chain is built from TRBV5-6 and TRBJ2-4; TRBD2 aligns across 7 bases. This CDR3 is 14 amino acids long. Per germline, CDR1 SGHDT and CDR2 YYEEEE. V shed 5 bases and J 2 bases; nucleotides not matched to a gene: 4. The CDR3 reads CASSPGGSKNIQYF. The CDR3 DNA is TGTGCCAGCAGTCCGGGGGGTTCCAAAAACATTCAGTACTTC.

This sequence joins TRBV11-3 and TRBJ2-2; D unresolved. Trimming cost V 4 bases and J 2 bases, with 14 bases left between them. Germline V gene data show CDR1 as SGHNT and CDR2 as YENEEA. The CDR3 sequence is 16 residues long. CDR3: CASSSPTTLNTGELFF. CDR3 nucleotide sequence: TGTGCCAGCAGCTCCCCGACGACTCTCAACACCGGGGAGCTGTTTTTT.

The sample holds a few counts of this clone. The chain recombines TRBV29-1 with TRBJ1-2; D may be TRBD1 (6 bases). The germline CDR1 and CDR2 sequences are SQVTM and ANQGSEA. Deletions cut 6 bases from V and 4 bases from J, with 9 bases between. This CDR3 region has 11 residues. CDR3 nucleotide sequence: TGCAGCGTGTTCAGGGGCTATGGCTACACCTTC. Translated: CSVFRGYGYTF.

J is TRBJ2-3 and V is TRBV4-2, with D maybe TRBD2 (6 bases). CDR1 is LGHNA and CDR2 is YNFKEQ in the germline V gene. V was clipped by 0 bases and J by 7 bases, with 8 bases between them. This CDR3 contains 13 residues. In DNA form, the CDR3 reads TGTGCCAGCAGCCAAGAGGGACTCTATACGCAGTATTTT. Encoded protein: CASSQEGLYTQYF.

This clone was recorded only once. The J gene is TRBJ2-2, the V gene TRBV7-8; D is possibly TRBD2 (5 bases). The CDR3 sequence is 15 residues long. Germline lookup yields CDR1 SGHVS and CDR2 FQNEAQ. Trimming stripped 1 base from V and 1 base from J, with 7 bases between. The CDR3 DNA is TGTGCCAGCAGCTTAGAACGGGGGAACACCGGGGAGCTGTTTTTT. Translated, it gives CASSLERGNTGELFF.

This chain uses TRBV5-6 with TRBJ2-7; TRBD2 matches 11 bases. J was trimmed by 4 bases and V by 4 bases; bases with no gene match: 7. Germline V gene data show CDR1 as SGHDT and CDR2 as YYEEEE. The CDR3 is 15 residues long. Here the CDR3 DNA reads TGTGCCAGCAGCCGCGGGACTAGCGGCAGATACGAGCAGTACTTC. Amino acids: CASSRGTSGRYEQYF. Full variable domain (missing parts from reference TRBV5-6 and TRBJ2-7): DAGVTQSPTHLIKTRGQQVTLRCSPKSGHDTVSWYQQALGQGPQFIFQYYEEEERQRGNFPDRFSGHQFPNYSSELNVNALLLGDSALYLCASSRGTSGRYEQYFGPGTRLTVT.

CDR3 in amino acids: CASILTGGGEAFF. The CDR3 DNA is TGTGCCAGCATCCTCACGGGGGGGGGTGAAGCTTTCTTT. The J gene is TRBJ1-1, the V gene TRBV6-1, with D possibly TRBD1 on 5 matching bases. V was clipped by 7 bases and J by 7 bases, with 16 bases between them. Germline CDR1 is MNHNS and CDR2 is SASEGT. The CDR3 consists of 13 residues.

The rearrangement links TRBV15 to TRBJ2-7, with TRBD1 matching over 8 bases. This CDR3 has 15 amino acids. V lost 2 bases to trimming and J lost 3 bases; unmatched junction nucleotides: 6. Per the germline V gene, CDR1 is LNHNV and CDR2 is YYDKDF (reference sequence). The CDR3 region has the DNA TGTGCCACCAGCAGATATACAGGGGGTCTCTACGAGCAGTACTTC. Amino acids: CATSRYTGGLYEQYF.

This clone was seen a few times. V is TRBV20-1 and J is TRBJ2-7, with D possibly being TRBD1 (5 bases). The ends were cut back, 5 bases at V and 5 bases at J, with 10 bases in the middle. The CDR3 contains 11 residues. Germline V gene data show CDR1 as DFQATT and CDR2 as SNEGSKA (reference sequence). As DNA, the CDR3 is TGCAGTGCTTCTCAGGGTAACGAGCAGTACTTC. Its translation is CSASQGNEQYF.

The chain is built from TRBV10-1 and TRBJ1-4; no definite D call. Germline V gene data show CDR1 as WNHNN and CDR2 as SYGVQD (reference sequence). CDR3 length: 14 residues. Deletions cut 3 bases from V and 4 bases from J, with 9 bases between. This CDR3 is CASSEGSINEKLFF. The CDR3 nucleotides are TGCGCCAGCAGTGAAGGGAGCATTAATGAAAAACTGTTTTTT.

The chain has TRBV19 and TRBJ1-1; 8 bases map to TRBD1. The trim removed 7 bases at V and 2 bases at J, leaving 3 bases unmatched. The CDR3 loop spans 13 amino acids. Germline values: CDR1 LNHDA, CDR2 SQIVND (reference sequence). The CDR3 protein is CASTDRANTEAFF. The CDR3 DNA follows: TGTGCCAGTACGGACAGGGCCAACACTGAAGCTTTCTTT.

With respect to this clone: One end of the junction does not line up with germline, which may come from a read error. The chain joins TRBV7-8 to TRBJ2-1; D call uncertain. Germline V gives CDR1 SGHVS, CDR2 FQNEAQ. The CDR3 totals 13 residues. CDR3 DNA sequence: TGTGCCAGCACCTTAATTGCGGCCAATGAGCAGTTCTTC. It yields the protein CASTLIAANEQFF.

V gene TRBV11-2 combines with J gene TRBJ2-5, with unresolved D. The CDR3 has 11 residues. Germline values: CDR1 SGHAT, CDR2 FQNNGV. Deletions cut 6 bases from V and 1 base from J, with 3 bases between. In DNA, the CDR3 is TGTGCCAGCAGGATCCAAGAGACCCAGTACTTC. Translation: CASRIQETQYF.

The gene calls are TRBV18 and TRBJ2-7; 9 bases line up with TRBD1. Trimming took 8 bases from V and 3 from J; bases not matched to a gene: 5. The CDR3 has 13 residues. In germline, CDR1 is KGHSH, CDR2 LQKENI. The DNA of the CDR3 is TGTGCCAGCGCTGTGGGACAGGGCTACGAGCAGTACTTC. Encoded protein: CASAVGQGYEQYF.

The CDR3 here is CASSHPSTGGDGNTIYF. The CDR3 DNA reads as TGTGCCAGCAGTCACCCCTCGACAGGGGGCGATGGAAACACCATATATTTT. The chain combines TRBV28 with TRBJ1-3; 10 nucleotides line up with TRBD1. Trimming took 5 bases from V and 3 from J; bases not matched to a gene: 10. CDR3 length equals 17 residues. The V gene's germline CDR1 is MDHEN and CDR2 SYDVKM.

This chain connects TRBV2 to TRBJ1-1; no definite D call. Germline V gene lookup returns CDR1 SNHLY and CDR2 FYNNEI. V lost 6 bases, J lost 4 bases, and 15 bases lay in between. There are 14 residues in the CDR3. CDR3: CASRKETLSTEAFF. The CDR3 nucleotides read TGTGCCAGCAGAAAGGAAACACTGAGCACTGAAGCTTTCTTT.

The chain employs TRBV9 and TRBJ2-1, with TRBD2 identical over 9 bases. Unmatched junction bases numbered 14, after V lost 3 bases and J lost 10 bases. The CDR3 runs 16 residues. Germline CDR1 and CDR2: SGDLS and YYNGEE. CDR3 sequence reads: CASSARSSGGLGEQFF. In DNA, the CDR3 is TGTGCCAGCAGCGCCCGTTCAAGCGGGGGGCTAGGGGAGCAGTTCTTC.